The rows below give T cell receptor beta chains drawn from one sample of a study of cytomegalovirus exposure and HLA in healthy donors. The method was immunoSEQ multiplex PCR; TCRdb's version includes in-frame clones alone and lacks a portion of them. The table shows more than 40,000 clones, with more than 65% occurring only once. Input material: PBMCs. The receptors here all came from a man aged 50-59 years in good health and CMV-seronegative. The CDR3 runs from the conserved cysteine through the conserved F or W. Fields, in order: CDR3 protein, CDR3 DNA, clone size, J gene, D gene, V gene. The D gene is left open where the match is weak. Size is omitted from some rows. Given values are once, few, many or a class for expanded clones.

cdr3_aa: CASSHRTGGPSGANVLTF; cdr3_nt: TGCGCCAGCAGCCACCGGACAGGGGGCCCCTCTGGGGCCAACGTCCTGACTTTC; clone_size: NA; j_call: TRBJ2-6; d_call: TRBD1; v_call: TRBV4-3
cdr3_aa: CASSDYRADSYNEQFF; cdr3_nt: TGTGCCAGCAGCGACTACAGGGCCGACTCCTACAATGAGCAGTTCTTC; clone_size: few; j_call: TRBJ2-1; d_call: NA; v_call: TRBV11-3
cdr3_aa: CASSQVPSGNEQYF; cdr3_nt: TGTGCCAGCAGCCAAGTGCCTAGCGGGAACGAGCAGTACTTC; clone_size: NA; j_call: TRBJ2-7; d_call: TRBD2; v_call: TRBV4-2
cdr3_aa: CASSPTRAGRNEQFF; cdr3_nt: TGTGCCAGCAGCCCCACCCGAGCGGGGCGGAATGAGCAGTTCTTC; clone_size: NA; j_call: TRBJ2-1; d_call: TRBD2; v_call: TRBV11-1
cdr3_aa: CASSYLAGGIYEQYF; cdr3_nt: TGTGCCAGCAGCTATCTAGCGGGGGGTATCTACGAGCAGTACTTC; clone_size: few; j_call: TRBJ2-7; d_call: TRBD2; v_call: TRBV7-2
cdr3_aa: CASRLLAKVNTGELFF; cdr3_nt: TGTGCCAGCAGACTACTAGCTAAAGTGAACACCGGGGAGCTGTTTTTT; clone_size: NA; j_call: TRBJ2-2; d_call: NA; v_call: TRBV28
cdr3_aa: CASSLGKKREGLDEQFF; cdr3_nt: TGTGCCAGCAGCTTGGGGAAAAAGCGGGAGGGCCTCGATGAGCAGTTCTTC; clone_size: NA; j_call: TRBJ2-1; d_call: TRBD2; v_call: TRBV9
cdr3_aa: CASSYLAGGRYNEQFF; cdr3_nt: TGCGCCAGCAGCTACCTAGCGGGGGGCAGGTACAATGAGCAGTTCTTC; clone_size: NA; j_call: TRBJ2-1; d_call: TRBD2; v_call: TRBV5-1
cdr3_aa: CASSARLGGQTYEQYF; cdr3_nt: TGTGCCAGCAGCGCCCGACTAGGGGGACAGACCTACGAGCAGTACTTC; clone_size: once; j_call: TRBJ2-7; d_call: NA; v_call: TRBV9
cdr3_aa: CASSLGRGGETQYF; cdr3_nt: TGCGCCAGCAGCTTGGGGAGGGGCGGAGAGACCCAGTACTTC; clone_size: NA; j_call: TRBJ2-5; d_call: NA; v_call: TRBV5-1
cdr3_aa: CASSLEVGATGEQFF; cdr3_nt: TGCGCCAGCAGCTTGGAAGTGGGGGCTACGGGAGAGCAGTTCTTC; clone_size: NA; j_call: TRBJ2-1; d_call: NA; v_call: TRBV5-1
cdr3_aa: CASSPRGGTAIYEQYF; cdr3_nt: TGTGCCAGCAGCCCCAGAGGCGGGACAGCGATCTACGAGCAGTACTTC; clone_size: NA; j_call: TRBJ2-7; d_call: NA; v_call: TRBV7-3
cdr3_aa: CASSLSDRGTEAFF; cdr3_nt: TGTGCCAGCAGCCTCTCGGACAGGGGGACTGAAGCTTTCTTT; clone_size: NA; j_call: TRBJ1-1; d_call: TRBD1; v_call: TRBV14
cdr3_aa: CASSSLAGGGYTF; cdr3_nt: TGTGCCAGCAGTTCGCTAGCAGGTGGCGGCTACACCTTC; clone_size: NA; j_call: TRBJ1-2; d_call: NA; v_call: TRBV6-6
cdr3_aa: CASSLGGLGRAYEQYF; cdr3_nt: TGTGCCAGCAGCTTAGGAGGGTTGGGTCGAGCCTACGAGCAGTACTTC; clone_size: NA; j_call: TRBJ2-7; d_call: NA; v_call: TRBV7-2
cdr3_aa: CASSFGAVGELFF; cdr3_nt: TGTGCCAGCAGCTTTGGGGCGGTCGGGGAGCTGTTTTTT; clone_size: few; j_call: TRBJ2-2; d_call: NA; v_call: TRBV11-2
cdr3_aa: CASSPLFTDTQYF; cdr3_nt: TGCGCCAGCAGCCCCCTGTTCACAGATACGCAGTATTTT; clone_size: once; j_call: TRBJ2-3; d_call: NA; v_call: TRBV5-1
cdr3_aa: CASSLGTGFGEQYF; cdr3_nt: TGTGCCAGCAGTCTTGGGACAGGGTTTGGCGAGCAGTACTTC; clone_size: once; j_call: TRBJ2-7; d_call: TRBD1; v_call: TRBV27
cdr3_aa: CASGRGGGGHEQYF; cdr3_nt: TGTGCCAGCGGTCGCGGGGGAGGTGGCCACGAGCAGTACTTC; clone_size: NA; j_call: TRBJ2-7; d_call: TRBD2; v_call: TRBV7-3
cdr3_aa: CASSLTRARDSHNSPLHF; cdr3_nt: TGTGCCAGCAGCTTGACCCGGGCCCGGGACAGTCATAATTCACCCCTCCACTTT; clone_size: NA; j_call: TRBJ1-6; d_call: TRBD1; v_call: TRBV7-8
cdr3_aa: CASSLGLNSPLHF; cdr3_nt: TGCGCCAGCAGCTTGGGACTTAATTCACCCCTCCACTTT; clone_size: NA; j_call: TRBJ1-6; d_call: NA; v_call: TRBV5-1
cdr3_aa: CASRVEWSNQPQHF; cdr3_nt: TGTGCCAGCAGAGTGGAGTGGAGCAATCAGCCCCAGCATTTT; clone_size: NA; j_call: TRBJ1-5; d_call: NA; v_call: TRBV28
cdr3_aa: CASSVEWGRETQYF; cdr3_nt: TGTGCCAGCAGCGTAGAATGGGGGCGAGAGACCCAGTACTTC; clone_size: NA; j_call: TRBJ2-5; d_call: NA; v_call: TRBV9
cdr3_aa: CASSNSRQGSYGYTF; cdr3_nt: TGTGCCAGCAGCAACTCCAGACAGGGCTCCTATGGCTACACCTTC; clone_size: NA; j_call: TRBJ1-2; d_call: NA; v_call: TRBV21-1
cdr3_aa: CASSQVHRVAGGPLQLNIQYF; cdr3_nt: TGCGCCAGCAGCCAAGTCCACCGAGTAGCGGGGGGGCCCCTTCAATTAAACATTCAGTACTTC; clone_size: NA; j_call: TRBJ2-4; d_call: TRBD2; v_call: TRBV4-3
cdr3_aa: CASSQDFTDAEAFF; cdr3_nt: TGCGCCAGCAGCCAAGATTTCACTGATGCTGAAGCTTTCTTT; clone_size: NA; j_call: TRBJ1-1; d_call: NA; v_call: TRBV4-3
cdr3_aa: CASSADRGRGGYTF; cdr3_nt: TGTGCCAGCAGCGCCGACAGGGGGCGAGGTGGCTACACCTTC; clone_size: NA; j_call: TRBJ1-2; d_call: TRBD1; v_call: TRBV11-2
cdr3_aa: CASSERDTGELFF; cdr3_nt: TGTGCCAGCAGTGAGCGAGACACCGGGGAGCTGTTTTTT; clone_size: few; j_call: TRBJ2-2; d_call: NA; v_call: TRBV6-1
cdr3_aa: CASSQDHRAQETQYF; cdr3_nt: TGTGCCAGCAGCCAAGATCACAGGGCCCAAGAGACCCAGTACTTC; clone_size: few; j_call: TRBJ2-5; d_call: NA; v_call: TRBV4-2
cdr3_aa: CASSARGGERSEQYF; cdr3_nt: TGTGCCAGCTCAGCACGCGGGGGCGAACGGAGCGAGCAGTACTTC; clone_size: once; j_call: TRBJ2-7; d_call: NA; v_call: TRBV18
cdr3_aa: CASSLVPRGRWNEQFF; cdr3_nt: TGTGCCAGCAGCTTAGTTCCCAGGGGGCGCTGGAATGAGCAGTTCTTC; clone_size: NA; j_call: TRBJ2-1; d_call: TRBD1; v_call: TRBV7-9
cdr3_aa: CASSFLQGAAYNSPLHF; cdr3_nt: TGTGCCAGCAGTTTCCTACAGGGGGCTGCCTATAATTCACCCCTCCACTTT; clone_size: NA; j_call: TRBJ1-6; d_call: TRBD1; v_call: TRBV27
cdr3_aa: CASSVAGTTIEQYF; cdr3_nt: TGTGCCAGCAGCGTAGCGGGGACTACCATCGAGCAGTACTTC; clone_size: NA; j_call: TRBJ2-7; d_call: TRBD2; v_call: TRBV9
cdr3_aa: CASSFGTGPYEQYF; cdr3_nt: TGTGCCAGCAGTTTCGGGACAGGTCCTTACGAGCAGTACTTC; clone_size: NA; j_call: TRBJ2-7; d_call: TRBD1; v_call: TRBV27
cdr3_aa: CASTPGGLDYGYTF; cdr3_nt: TGTGCCAGCACCCCCGGTGGTCTTGACTATGGCTACACCTTC; clone_size: NA; j_call: TRBJ1-2; d_call: NA; v_call: TRBV6-6
cdr3_aa: CASSLAGQGNYNEQFF; cdr3_nt: TGTGCCAGCAGCTTGGCGGGACAGGGTAACTACAATGAGCAGTTCTTC; clone_size: NA; j_call: TRBJ2-1; d_call: TRBD1; v_call: TRBV5-6
cdr3_aa: CAWTGQTAYEQYF; cdr3_nt: TGTGCCTGGACAGGGCAGACGGCCTACGAGCAGTACTTC; clone_size: NA; j_call: TRBJ2-7; d_call: NA; v_call: TRBV30
cdr3_aa: CASREEWNTEAFF; cdr3_nt: TGTGCCAGCAGGGAGGAGTGGAACACTGAAGCTTTCTTT; clone_size: NA; j_call: TRBJ1-1; d_call: NA; v_call: TRBV6-1
cdr3_aa: CASSETTDRLGNTEAFF; cdr3_nt: TGCGCCAGCAGTGAGACGACGGACAGGCTGGGTAACACTGAAGCTTTCTTT; clone_size: once; j_call: TRBJ1-1; d_call: TRBD1; v_call: TRBV10-1
cdr3_aa: CASSQRGNFNQPQHF; cdr3_nt: TGTGCCAGCTCTCAACGGGGAAATTTTAATCAGCCCCAGCATTTT; clone_size: few; j_call: TRBJ1-5; d_call: NA; v_call: TRBV18
cdr3_aa: CASSQNRGGEKLFF; cdr3_nt: TGTGCCAGCAGTCAAAACAGGGGAGGTGAAAAACTGTTTTTT; clone_size: NA; j_call: TRBJ1-4; d_call: TRBD1; v_call: TRBV7-2
cdr3_aa: CASSVTSGNTEAFF; cdr3_nt: TGTGCCAGCAGCGTCACCTCAGGGAACACTGAAGCTTTCTTT; clone_size: NA; j_call: TRBJ1-1; d_call: NA; v_call: TRBV7-2
cdr3_aa: CASSRKTGTSGGHTDTQYF; cdr3_nt: TGCGCCAGCAGCCGCAAAACCGGGACTAGCGGGGGGCACACAGATACGCAGTATTTT; clone_size: NA; j_call: TRBJ2-3; d_call: TRBD2; v_call: TRBV5-1
cdr3_aa: CASSTGQASYGYTF; cdr3_nt: TGTGCCAGCAGTACAGGACAGGCATCCTATGGCTACACCTTC; clone_size: NA; j_call: TRBJ1-2; d_call: TRBD1; v_call: TRBV5-6
cdr3_aa: CASSSGLAARTDTQYF; cdr3_nt: TGTGCCAGCAGCTCGGGACTAGCGGCTCGCACAGATACGCAGTATTTT; clone_size: NA; j_call: TRBJ2-3; d_call: TRBD2; v_call: TRBV5-4
cdr3_aa: CASRVPGANYGYTF; cdr3_nt: TGTGCCAGCAGGGTGCCAGGGGCGAACTATGGCTACACCTTC; clone_size: NA; j_call: TRBJ1-2; d_call: NA; v_call: TRBV6-1
cdr3_aa: CASSPTGTGYEQYF; cdr3_nt: TGTGCCAGCTCACCAACAGGGACAGGGTACGAGCAGTACTTC; clone_size: NA; j_call: TRBJ2-7; d_call: TRBD1; v_call: TRBV18
cdr3_aa: CASTQDRGLGETQYF; cdr3_nt: TGTGCCAGCACCCAGGACAGGGGGCTTGGAGAGACCCAGTACTTC; clone_size: once; j_call: TRBJ2-5; d_call: TRBD1; v_call: TRBV5-5
cdr3_aa: CASSQDLVQGSGNEQFF; cdr3_nt: TGCGCCAGCAGCCAAGATCTAGTACAAGGCTCCGGCAATGAGCAGTTCTTC; clone_size: NA; j_call: TRBJ2-1; d_call: NA; v_call: TRBV4-3
cdr3_aa: CAGSGPGVDSGANVLTF; cdr3_nt: TGTGCCGGAAGTGGACCAGGGGTCGACTCTGGGGCCAACGTCCTGACTTTC; clone_size: NA; j_call: TRBJ2-6; d_call: NA; v_call: TRBV7-9
cdr3_aa: CASEIQGLGEAFF; cdr3_nt: TGTGCCAGTGAAATCCAGGGACTCGGTGAAGCTTTCTTT; clone_size: NA; j_call: TRBJ1-1; d_call: NA; v_call: TRBV19